Presented here are 25 T cell receptor beta chains from one specimen sequenced in a study of a mutant IDH1 vaccine in newly diagnosed glioma (dated by TCRdb to about 2021). Their target antigens are unknown. The time point tag for this specimen amounts to: week 35, safety follow-up. Every vaccine dose consisted of 300 ug of a 20-mer mutant IDH1 peptide in Montanide, administered subcutaneously together with topical imiquimod. Preparation of the library involved the immunoSEQ multiplex PCR assay. TCRdb obtained this table from immuneACCESS and retained in-frame rearrangements with V and J assigned. These tables miss some clones; where compared with another copy, unresolved V genes account for less than half of the shortfall, and the remainder is unexplained. This sample is represented by 45,000 to 60,000 clones; about 88% of them were singletons. Of the sample, around 6% is held by the ten largest clones.

Here the sequenced sample was PBMCs, taken from a glioma patient whose treatment included an IDH1 peptide vaccine. All receptors derive from a woman aged 40 to 49 with glioma.

With respect to this clone: One junction end does not reproduce the germline sequence, and a read error may be involved. The chain carries TRBV6-5 and TRBJ1-2; 12 nucleotides align to TRBD1. This CDR3 has 15 residues. In germline, CDR1 is MNHEY, CDR2 SVGAGI. The CDR3 coding sequence is TGTGCCAGCAGTGACTCGGGACAGGGGGCGCGTGGCTACACCTTC. It translates to CASSDSGQGARGYTF.

A single count supports this clone. The V call is TRBV7-2, the J call TRBJ2-3; TRBD2 matches at 10 bases. From germline, CDR1 is SGHTA and CDR2 FQGNSA. Unmatched junction bases numbered 5, after V lost 3 bases and J lost 5 bases. This CDR3 is 15 amino acids long. In DNA form, the CDR3 reads TGTGCCAGCAGCTTCAAGCGGGGGGGCGGAGATACGCAGTATTTT. Protein product: CASSFKRGGGDTQYF.

V and J are TRBV6-1 and TRBJ2-7; 10 bases are a match to TRBD1. From germline, CDR1 is MNHNS and CDR2 SASEGT. CDR3 length equals 16 residues. J was trimmed by 4 bases and V by 4 bases; bases with no gene match: 10. The CDR3 sequence: CASSGRDRGSRYEQYF. The CDR3 DNA is TGTGCCAGCAGTGGCCGGGACAGGGGTTCTAGGTACGAGCAGTACTTC.

A single count supports this clone. The CDR3 DNA reads TGTGCCAGCAGTTACGATACCACGTCGGGCTATGGCTACACCTTC. Translation: CASSYDTTSGYGYTF. The chain joins TRBV6-5 to TRBJ1-2; no clear D. Trimming removed 2 bases from V and 4 bases from J, with 14 bases in between. The germline CDR1 and CDR2 sequences are MNHEY and SVGAGI. The CDR3 is made up of 15 amino acids.

CDR3 coding DNA: TGTGCCATCAGTGGGTCAGGGTCCTATGGCTACACCTTC. As protein: CAISGSGSYGYTF. The chain combines TRBV10-3 with TRBJ1-2; possible D gene TRBD1, 5 bases. V gave up 4 bases and J gave up 4 bases, with 10 bases separating them. This CDR3 spans 13 amino acids. Germline V gives CDR1 ENHRY, CDR2 SYGVKD.

The CDR3 DNA sequence: TGCGCCAGCAAAGTTCAGGCATTCTACAATGAGCAGTTCTTC. Its protein is CASKVQAFYNEQFF. This chain connects TRBV5-1 to TRBJ2-1; the D is unclear. This CDR3 contains 14 residues. V lost 6 bases to trimming and J lost 3 bases, with 13 bases between them. Germline values: CDR1 SGHRS, CDR2 YFSETQ.

The chain recombines TRBV19 with TRBJ2-3; D remains ambiguous. CDR1 and CDR2 from the germline V gene are LNHDA and SQIVND (reference sequence). The CDR3 is 16 residues long. With 3 bases removed from V and 1 base from J, the gap between germline ends came to 14 bases. CDR3 loop: CASSIRGGARTDTQYF. For the CDR3, the DNA is TGTGCCAGTAGTATCCGTGGCGGAGCGCGCACAGATACGCAGTATTTT. The full variable domain, rest sourced from reference TRBV19 and TRBJ2-3, is DGGITQSPKYLFRKEGQNVTLSCEQNLNHDAMYWYRQDPGQGLRLIYYSQIVNDFQKGDIAEGYSVSREKKESFPLTVTSAQKNPTAFYLCASSIRGGARTDTQYFGPGTRLTVL.

CDR3 DNA: TGTGCCAGCAGCCCCACTTCGGGTGGGTACGAGCAGTACTTC. Protein product: CASSPTSGGYEQYF. V usage is TRBV7-9 and J usage is TRBJ2-7; D not certain. This CDR3 has 14 residues. Trimming left V 5 bases short and J 4 bases short, with 15 bases between. Germline assignment: CDR1 SEHNR and CDR2 FQNEAQ (reference sequence). Full variable domain (rest looked up from reference TRBV7-9 and TRBJ2-7): DTGVSQNPRHKITKRGQNVTFRCDPISEHNRLYWYRQTLGQGPEFLTYFQNEAQLEKSRLLSDRFSAERPKGSFSTLEIQRTEQGDSAMYLCASSPTSGGYEQYFGPGTRLTVT.

This chain links TRBV30 with TRBJ1-4, with 7 positions matching TRBD1. The ends lost 0 bases at V and 1 base at J; junction bases unmatched: 2. CDR1 is GTSNPN and CDR2 is SVGIG in the germline V gene (reference sequence). The CDR3 spans 15 residues. The CDR3 DNA reads as TGTGCCTGGAGTGTGGACAGGAGAACTAATGAAAAACTGTTTTTT. It codes for CAWSVDRRTNEKLFF.

The chain is built from TRBV15 and TRBJ1-4; a weak D match, TRBD1 (6 bases). Germline assignment: CDR1 LNHNV and CDR2 YYDKDF (reference sequence). The CDR3 contains 13 residues. Trimming left V 9 bases short and J 3 bases short, with 11 bases between. The CDR3 loop is CATRTDSNEKLFF. The CDR3 DNA reads TGTGCCACGCGGACAGATTCTAATGAAAAACTGTTTTTT.

The V and J genes are TRBV5-1 and TRBJ1-4; tentative D call: TRBD1 (6 bases). The germline V and J ends were trimmed by 4 bases and 4 bases, with 11 bases remaining between them. The length of the CDR3 is 14 residues. In germline, CDR1 is SGHRS, CDR2 YFSETQ. CDR3 bases: TGCGCCAGCAGCCAGGACAGCGTTAATGAAAAACTGTTTTTT. It yields the protein CASSQDSVNEKLFF.

The rearrangement links TRBV14 to TRBJ2-1, with D perhaps TRBD1 or TRBD2 (6 bases each). CDR1 and CDR2 from the germline V gene are SGHDN and FVKESK. This CDR3 has 15 amino acids. The V gene lost 2 bases and the J gene lost 9 bases, with 17 bases spanning the gap. The CDR3 is CASSQWQGTVSEQFF. CDR3 DNA sequence: TGTGCCAGCAGCCAATGGCAGGGGACTGTCAGTGAGCAGTTCTTC. Full variable domain (remainder filled in from reference TRBV14 and TRBJ2-1): EAGVTQFPSHSVIEKGQTVTLRCDPISGHDNLYWYRRVMGKEIKFLLHFVKESKQDESGMPNNRFLAERTGGTYSTLKVQPAELEDSGVYFCASSQWQGTVSEQFFGPGTRLTVL.

This clone was observed a handful of times. This chain links TRBV30 with TRBJ2-3; 9 positions agree with TRBD2. Germline assignment: CDR1 GTSNPN and CDR2 SVGIG (reference sequence). V lost 3 bases, J lost 3 bases, and 7 bases stayed unmatched. This CDR3 is built from 15 residues. As DNA, the CDR3 is TGTGCCTGGAGCGTCGGACTAGCGAGTACAGATACGCAGTATTTT. Its protein product is CAWSVGLASTDTQYF.

The rearrangement uses TRBV5-4 and TRBJ2-1, with TRBD2 identical over 12 bases. V shed 0 bases and J 10 bases; nucleotides not matched to a gene: 11. The CDR3 has 17 amino acids. The germline V gene has CDR1 SGHNT and CDR2 YYREEE (reference sequence). The CDR3 DNA reads as TGTGCCAGCAGCTTGGGGGCCCTGGGACTAGCGGGTGGGGAGCAGTTCTTC. Protein: CASSLGALGLAGGEQFF.

V and J are TRBV6-1 and TRBJ1-4; D is undetermined. Deletions cut 1 base from V and 6 bases from J, with 6 bases between. This CDR3 contains 13 residues. Germline V gives CDR1 MNHNS, CDR2 SASEGT. This CDR3 is CASSEVGHEKLFF. The CDR3 nucleotides are TGTGCCAGCAGTGAAGTAGGGCATGAAAAACTGTTTTTT.

This clone was observed a single time. The chain has TRBV7-9 and TRBJ1-1, with TRBD1 as a possible D gene (6 bases). V was trimmed by 4 bases and J by 4 bases, leaving 19 bases between them. This CDR3 spans 16 amino acids. Germline lookup yields CDR1 SEHNR and CDR2 FQNEAQ (reference sequence). CDR3 protein: CASSSPLRGGSTEAFF. The CDR3 DNA reads as TGTGCCAGCAGCTCCCCCCTCAGAGGGGGAAGCACTGAAGCTTTCTTT.

The chain couples TRBV2 to TRBJ2-7; weak D call: TRBD2 (6 bases). The CDR3 totals 13 residues. V was pared by 4 bases and J by 4 bases, with 11 bases between. Per germline, CDR1 SNHLY and CDR2 FYNNEI. The CDR3, as DNA: TGTGCCAGCAGTGGTAGCGGCGTTTACGAGCAGTACTTC. Its translation: CASSGSGVYEQYF.

The chain joins TRBV25-1 to TRBJ2-4; no clear D gene. Trimming stripped 0 bases from V and 2 bases from J, with 8 bases between. CDR3 length: 15 residues. Looked up from germline, CDR1 is MGHDK and CDR2 is SYGVNS. The CDR3 DNA is TGTGCCAGCAGTGAATATAGTGTTACCAAAAACATTCAGTACTTC. Encoded protein: CASSEYSVTKNIQYF.

V usage is TRBV6-1 and J usage is TRBJ2-3, with 7 bases matching TRBD2. V was pared by 7 bases and J by 2 bases, with 6 bases of the junction left unmatched. From germline, CDR1 is MNHNS and CDR2 SASEGT. There are 14 residues in the CDR3. As DNA, the CDR3 is TGTGCCAGCAACTGGGGGGGGAACACAGATACGCAGTATTTT. Residues: CASNWGGNTDTQYF.

This chain connects TRBV4-1 to TRBJ1-5; 11 bases are a match to TRBD1. After removal of 4 bases from V and 6 bases from J, the junction contained 5 bases not matched to a gene. Germline V CDR1 and CDR2: MGHRA, YSYEKL. This CDR3 is built from 15 residues. CDR3 in DNA: TGCGCCAGCAGCCCTGGGGACAGGGGGGTTCAGCCCCAGCATTTT. The encoded protein is CASSPGDRGVQPQHF.

This chain links TRBV5-1 with TRBJ2-3; no definite D call. CDR1 SGHRS and CDR2 YFSETQ come from the germline V gene. V was pared by 0 bases and J by 5 bases, with 7 bases between. The CDR3 runs to 13 residues. The CDR3 here is CASSLASRDTQYF. DNA of the CDR3: TGCGCCAGCAGCTTGGCTTCTAGAGATACGCAGTATTTT. Full variable domain (outside the CDR3, taken from reference TRBV5-1 and TRBJ2-3): KAGVTQTPRYLIKTRGQQVTLSCSPISGHRSVSWYQQTPGQGLQFLFEYFSETQRNKGNFPGRFSGRQFSNSRSEMNVSTLELGDSALYLCASSLASRDTQYFGPGTRLTVL.

CDR3 region: CAIRDDRVNEAFF. CDR3 DNA sequence: TGTGCCATCAGGGATGACAGGGTAAATGAAGCTTTCTTT. The genes are TRBV10-3 and TRBJ1-1, with TRBD1 matching 7 bases. The CDR3 totals 13 residues. Germline V gene lookup returns CDR1 ENHRY and CDR2 SYGVKD. V shed 6 bases and J 7 bases; nucleotides not matched to a gene: 8.

This clone has only one observation. The J gene is TRBJ1-6, the V gene TRBV18; D perhaps matches TRBD1 (6 bases). CDR1 is KGHSH and CDR2 is LQKENI in the germline V gene. With 4 bases removed from V and 7 bases from J, the gap between germline ends came to 11 bases. The CDR3 spans 14 residues. CDR3 region: CASSQTGGNSPLHF. The CDR3 DNA sequence: TGTGCCAGCTCACAGACAGGCGGCAATTCACCCCTCCACTTT.

The V and J genes are TRBV5-1 and TRBJ1-4; D may be TRBD1 (5 bases). The CDR3 is 15 residues long. V lost 3 bases and J 0 bases, leaving 9 bases between the germline ends. Germline V gene data show CDR1 as SGHRS and CDR2 as YFSETQ. CDR3 sequence (DNA): TGCGCCAGCAGCTCCCAGGGTGCAACTAATGAAAAACTGTTTTTT. It encodes CASSSQGATNEKLFF.

This chain uses TRBV29-1 with TRBJ2-2, with unresolved D. This CDR3 spans 14 amino acids. Trimming shortened V by 6 bases and J by 5 bases, and 16 bases separated the two germline ends. Germline V CDR1 and CDR2: SQVTM, ANQGSEA. For the CDR3, the DNA is TGCAGCGTCTTAGTGGCGGTTGGGACCGGGGAGCTGTTTTTT. Translation gives CSVLVAVGTGELFF.